This T cell receptor (beta chain) was sequenced during a study of CD8 T cells in ankylosing spondylitis. The CDR3 contains 16 residues. V dropped 5 bases and J dropped 2; count of bases not matched to a gene: 9. In germline, CDR1 is SNHLY, CDR2 FYNNEI. With respect to this clonotype: What it recognizes is unknown.

Quantitative 5'-RACE with molecular barcodes generated TCR beta libraries. TCRdb processed the 5' RACE reads anew with MiXCR; each CDR3 protein has one entry. Of approximately 540,000 distinct CDR3 sequences listed, roughly 12% are singletons. General study findings and limits: Disease-linked clones displayed a CD8+ phenotype and appeared relatively rarely in peripheral blood. Apparently characteristic of ankylosing spondylitis blood was a TCR beta motif (roughly 8 highly homologous variants).

The source material was blood, either unsorted or a sorted T cell fraction (not recorded which). The rearrangement uses TRBV2 and TRBJ2-3, with 8 nucleotides matching TRBD2. This receptor was identified in a male donor with ankylosing spondylitis. The CDR3 here is CASSRRDSGITDTQYF. The CDR3 DNA is TGTGCCAGCAGTAGGAGGGATAGCGGGATCACAGATACGCAGTATTTT.